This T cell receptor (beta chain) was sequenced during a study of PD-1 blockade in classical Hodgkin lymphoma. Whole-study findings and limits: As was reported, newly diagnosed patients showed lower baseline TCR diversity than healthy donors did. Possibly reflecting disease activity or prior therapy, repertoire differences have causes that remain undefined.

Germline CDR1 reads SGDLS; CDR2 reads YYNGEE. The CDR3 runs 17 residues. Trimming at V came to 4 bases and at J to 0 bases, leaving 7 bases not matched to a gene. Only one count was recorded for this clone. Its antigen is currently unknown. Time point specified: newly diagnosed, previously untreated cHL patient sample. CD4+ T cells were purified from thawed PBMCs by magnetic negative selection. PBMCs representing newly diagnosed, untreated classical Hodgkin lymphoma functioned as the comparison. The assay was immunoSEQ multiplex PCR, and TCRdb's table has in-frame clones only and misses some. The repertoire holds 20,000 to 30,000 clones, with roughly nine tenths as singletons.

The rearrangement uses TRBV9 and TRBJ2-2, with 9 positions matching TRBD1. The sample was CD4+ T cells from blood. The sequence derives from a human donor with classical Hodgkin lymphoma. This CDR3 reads CASSPRTGATNTGELFF. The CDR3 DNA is TGTGCCAGCAGCCCTCGGACAGGGGCGACGAACACCGGGGAGCTGTTTTTT.